The 25 T cell receptor beta chains below come from one sample, sequenced in a study of response to subunit inactivated influenza vaccine. TCRdb fed the RT-PCR reads into MiXCR, producing one record per CDR3 protein. This sample carries approximately 730,000 distinct CDR3 sequences, approximately 14% of them seen once, and the ten largest clones take 6.5% to 8.5%. Sequences were derived from PBMCs from blood, sampled 14 to 15 days before vaccination. These receptors were obtained from a man in his fifties or sixties who received an inactivated influenza vaccine.

Only a few counts were recorded for this clonotype. The V gene is TRBV12-3 or TRBV12-4, the J gene TRBJ1-2, with 10 bases lining up with TRBD1. Trimming cost V 6 bases and J 6 bases; bases outside gene matches: 4. The CDR3 sequence is 13 residues long. Here the CDR3 DNA reads TGTGCCAGCAGAAAAGGGACAGGGGATGGCTACACCTTC. As protein: CASRKGTGDGYTF.

The V call is TRBV19, the J call TRBJ2-5; the match to TRBD1 covers 7 bases. Germline assignment: CDR1 LNHDA and CDR2 SQIVND (reference sequence). The trim removed 6 bases at V and 0 bases at J, leaving 13 bases unmatched. CDR3 length: 17 amino acids. As DNA, the CDR3 is TGTGCCAGTAGCCGGACAGGCTCTTCTATGTACCAAGAGACCCAGTACTTC. This gives the protein CASSRTGSSMYQETQYF.

This clonotype turned up a few times. The V and J genes are TRBV7-2 and TRBJ1-2, with 9 bases matching TRBD1. Looked up from germline, CDR1 is SGHTA and CDR2 is FQGNSA. The J segment lost 8 bases and the V segment lost 6 bases, leaving 13 bases of the junction unmatched. This CDR3 is built from 15 residues. CDR3 nucleotide sequence: TGTGCCAGCAGATGGCCCGGGACAGGGAGGCGCGGCTACACCTTC. It yields the protein CASRWPGTGRRGYTF.

CDR3 sequence: CASSGNTGAHEQYF. The CDR3 DNA reads TGCGCCAGCAGCGGGAATACAGGGGCCCACGAGCAGTACTTC. The chain uses TRBV5-1 and TRBJ2-7; 7 nucleotides line up with TRBD1. This CDR3 spans 14 amino acids. V trimming: 4 bases; J trimming: 5 bases; junction bases outside the gene matches: 9. Germline assignment: CDR1 SGHRS and CDR2 YFSETQ. Full variable domain (outside the CDR3, taken from reference TRBV5-1 and TRBJ2-7): KAGVTQTPRYLIKTRGQQVTLSCSPISGHRSVSWYQQTPGQGLQFLFEYFSETQRNKGNFPGRFSGRQFSNSRSEMNVSTLELGDSALYLCASSGNTGAHEQYFGPGTRLTVT.

This clonotype was observed a few times. V usage is TRBV12-3 or TRBV12-4 and J usage is TRBJ2-1; D not resolved. V gave up 2 bases and J gave up 7 bases, with 15 bases separating them. This CDR3 region has 15 residues. CDR3 in DNA: TGTGCCAGCAGTTTACGAGGCGTGGGCAGTAATGAGCAGTTCTTC. Translating it yields CASSLRGVGSNEQFF.

The chain employs TRBV28 and TRBJ2-2, with a tentative D call TRBD2 (7 bases). The CDR3 is 15 amino acids. V was trimmed by 6 bases and J by 7 bases, leaving 18 bases between them. Germline-derived CDR1 and CDR2 are MDHEN and SYDVKM. CDR3 residues: CASSPPGGAGGELFF. CDR3 nucleotides: TGTGCCAGCAGCCCGCCGGGGGGCGCGGGCGGGGAGCTGTTTTTT. The full variable domain, its missing parts supplied by reference TRBV28 and TRBJ2-2, is DVKVTQSSRYLVKRTGEKVFLECVQDMDHENMFWYRQDPGLGLRLIYFSYDVKMKEKGDIPEGYSVSREKKERFSLILESASTNQTSMYLCASSPPGGAGGELFFGEGSRLTVL.

The rearrangement joins TRBV5-1 to TRBJ2-5; D gene unclear. V was cut by 4 bases and J by 4 bases, with 17 bases left in between. Germline V gene sequence: CDR1 SGHRS, CDR2 YFSETQ. This CDR3 has 15 amino acids. In DNA, the CDR3 is TGCGCCAGCAGCGGCCTGGACGCCGGTTCAGAGACCCAGTACTTC. Encoded protein: CASSGLDAGSETQYF. The complete variable domain, with remaining parts taken from reference TRBV5-1 and TRBJ2-5, reads KAGVTQTPRYLIKTRGQQVTLSCSPISGHRSVSWYQQTPGQGLQFLFEYFSETQRNKGNFPGRFSGRQFSNSRSEMNVSTLELGDSALYLCASSGLDAGSETQYFGPGTRLLVL.

This clonotype was seen only a few times. This rearrangement joins TRBV12-3 or TRBV12-4 to TRBJ1-2, with D hard to call. The V gene lost 7 bases and the J gene lost 5 bases, with 23 bases spanning the gap. This CDR3 comprises 16 residues. CDR3 DNA sequence: TGTGCCAGCAACAGTCATGGAGAATCTGATCCATATGGCTACACCTTC. As protein: CASNSHGESDPYGYTF.

The chain combines TRBV4-3 with TRBJ2-1, with 14 bases matching TRBD2. The length of the CDR3 is 19 residues. Germline V gene sequence: CDR1 LGHNA, CDR2 YSLEER. V was clipped by 1 base and J by 10 bases; unmatched bases: 15. The CDR3 DNA is TGCGCCAGCAGCCAAGGACAGGGATGGGGACTAGCGGGAGTATCGGAGCAGTTCTTC. Encoded protein: CASSQGQGWGLAGVSEQFF.

This clonotype was counted between two and nine times. The chain has TRBV20-1 and TRBJ2-5; 7 bases map to TRBD2. This CDR3 comprises 16 residues. The V and J ends lost 0 bases and 0 bases, in that order; junction bases with no gene match: 7. Germline V gene sequence: CDR1 DFQATT, CDR2 SNEGSKA (reference sequence). The CDR3 sequence is CSARDLLAGNQETQYF. Here the CDR3 DNA reads TGCAGTGCTAGAGATCTGTTAGCGGGTAACCAAGAGACCCAGTACTTC.

V is TRBV24-1 and J is TRBJ2-3; 8 bases align to TRBD1. Germline V gene sequence: CDR1 KGHDR, CDR2 SFDVKD. Trimming at V came to 3 bases and at J to 4 bases, leaving 14 bases not matched to a gene. This CDR3 is 18 amino acids long. The CDR3 loop reads CATSDPLRRGHRSDTQYF. In DNA form, the CDR3 reads TGTGCCACCAGTGATCCCCTCCGCAGGGGGCATAGGTCAGATACGCAGTATTTT.

The genes are TRBV5-1 and TRBJ2-3; 9 bases fit TRBD1. The CDR3 contains 15 residues. The germline gives CDR1 SGHRS, CDR2 YFSETQ. Trimming took 4 bases from V and 3 from J; bases not matched to a gene: 6. The CDR3 spells CASSTGTGNTDTQYF. Here the CDR3 DNA reads TGCGCCAGCAGCACCGGGACAGGGAATACAGATACGCAGTATTTT.

The chain joins TRBV4-2 to TRBJ1-1; TRBD1 might be the D (5 bases). Germline V CDR1 and CDR2: LGHNA, YNFKEQ. V was cut by 3 bases and J by 6 bases, with 11 bases left in between. There are 13 residues in the CDR3. This CDR3 is CASSQRRVAEAFF. In DNA form, the CDR3 reads TGTGCCAGCAGCCAGCGCAGGGTTGCTGAAGCTTTCTTT.

V usage is TRBV20-1 and J usage is TRBJ2-4, with 8 bases matching TRBD2. With V trimmed by 6 bases and J by 3 bases, 13 bases remained unmatched. There are 16 residues in the CDR3. Germline assignment: CDR1 DFQATT and CDR2 SNEGSKA (reference sequence). The CDR3 nucleotides read TGCAGTGCCCCCTCACTAGCGGAGGAGGGCAAAAACATTCAGTACTTC. Amino acids: CSAPSLAEEGKNIQYF.

J is TRBJ2-7 and V is TRBV7-2, with D possibly matching TRBD1 (5 bases). CDR1 SGHTA and CDR2 FQGNSA come from the germline V gene. This CDR3 is built from 14 residues. The germline V and J ends were trimmed by 0 bases and 2 bases, with 8 bases remaining between them. CDR3 amino acids: CASSLATVTYEQYF. The DNA of the CDR3 is TGTGCCAGCAGCTTAGCGACAGTGACCTACGAGCAGTACTTC.

This clonotype was seen at least ten times. The chain links TRBV29-1 to TRBJ2-3; D unclear. This CDR3 region has 11 residues. With 0 bases removed from V and 6 bases from J, the gap between germline ends came to 4 bases. Germline CDR1 SQVTM, CDR2 ANQGSEA. This chain's CDR3 is CSVEESDTQYF. The CDR3 DNA reads as TGCAGCGTTGAAGAGAGTGATACGCAGTATTTT.

The chain joins TRBV5-8 to TRBJ2-4, with D possibly being TRBD1 or TRBD2 (7 bases each). Germline values: CDR1 SGHTS, CDR2 YDEGEE. The V end was cut by 2 bases, the J end by 3 bases, with 15 bases between. The CDR3 covers 16 residues. The CDR3 is CASSFTAGGGKNIQYF. The CDR3 nucleotides read TGTGCCAGCAGCTTTACGGCAGGGGGGGGCAAAAACATTCAGTACTTC.

The genes are TRBV18 and TRBJ2-5; D is perhaps TRBD1 (5 bases). Looked up from germline, CDR1 is KGHSH and CDR2 is LQKENI. Trimming pared 8 bases from V and 1 base from J, leaving 8 bases between. This CDR3 has 12 residues. In nucleotides, the CDR3 is TGTGCCAGCATGACAGCCCAAGAGACCCAGTACTTC. It codes for CASMTAQETQYF.

The genes are TRBV2 and TRBJ2-2, with 9 nucleotides matching TRBD2. Germline V gene lookup returns CDR1 SNHLY and CDR2 FYNNEI. The CDR3 length is 14 residues. V gave up 7 bases and J gave up 2 bases; unmatched junction bases: 2. The CDR3 DNA follows: TGTGCCAGCATAGCGGGGGACAACACCGGGGAGCTGTTTTTT. As protein: CASIAGDNTGELFF.

This clonotype was counted once. Compared with germline, one end of the junction differs, possibly owing to a read error. The chain joins TRBV12-3 or TRBV12-4 to TRBJ1-1, with no clear D. The CDR3 covers 15 residues. The CDR3 loop is CASSLRVLTGTKAFF. The CDR3 bases are TGTGCCAGCAGTTTGAGGGTGCTAACGGGCACTAAAGCTTTCTTT.

This clonotype was detected ten times or more. The genes are TRBV15 and TRBJ2-3; D uncertain. V dropped 1 base and J dropped 2 bases, with 7 bases sitting between them. Germline loops: CDR1 LNHNV, CDR2 YYDKDF (reference sequence). The CDR3 totals 14 residues. CDR3 sequence: CATSRVTTTDTQYF. Written as DNA, the CDR3 is TGTGCCACCAGCAGAGTCACGACCACAGATACGCAGTATTTT.

V is TRBV10-3 and J is TRBJ1-2; possibly TRBD1 for D (6 bases). Trimming removed 5 bases from V and 10 bases from J, with 14 bases in between. This CDR3 is 12 amino acids long. Looked up from germline, CDR1 is ENHRY and CDR2 is SYGVKD. The CDR3 coding sequence is TGTGCCATCAGTACAGGGAACAGCGACTACACCTTC. Protein sequence: CAISTGNSDYTF.

In this sample, this clonotype turned up a few times. The V gene is TRBV5-1, the J gene TRBJ2-7, with D possibly being TRBD1 (6 bases). The germline V and J ends were trimmed by 3 bases and 3 bases, with 10 bases remaining between them. The CDR3 loop spans 13 amino acids. Germline V gene sequence: CDR1 SGHRS, CDR2 YFSETQ. The CDR3 nucleotides read TGCGCCAGCAGCTGGACAGTTGACTACGAGCAGTACTTC. Amino acid sequence: CASSWTVDYEQYF.

This clonotype turned up a few times. The CDR3 bases are TGCGCCAGCAGCGATGCTAGCGGGAGATGGGGAGATACGCAGTATTTT. Protein sequence: CASSDASGRWGDTQYF. This sequence joins TRBV5-1 and TRBJ2-3; 10 nucleotides match TRBD2. The V gene's germline CDR1 is SGHRS and CDR2 YFSETQ. The length of the CDR3 is 16 residues. The V and J ends lost 4 bases and 5 bases, in that order; junction bases with no gene match: 10.

The chain joins TRBV7-9 to TRBJ2-1; tentatively, D is TRBD2 (5 bases). Germline CDR1 reads SEHNR; CDR2 reads FQNEAQ (reference sequence). V was trimmed by 6 bases and J by 9 bases, leaving 15 bases between them. This CDR3 is 13 amino acids long. The CDR3 is CASRVGVHGEQFF. Here the CDR3 DNA reads TGTGCCAGCAGGGTCGGGGTCCACGGTGAGCAGTTCTTC.